One and the same sample provided the 16 T cell receptor beta chains below, sequenced in a study of OX40 agonist ivuxolimab in advanced cancers. Repertoires were generated with immunoSEQ multiplex PCR, while TCRdb's copy carries only in-frame clones and drops some. The sample records tens of thousands of clones, 88% being singletons. The input for sequencing was CD4+ or CD8+ T cells sorted from blood, taken in a trial of the OX40 agonist ivuxolimab. These receptors all stem from an adult with an advanced solid tumor such as melanoma, head and neck, liver or kidney cancer.

The V call is TRBV7-9, the J call TRBJ2-5; no reliable D call. The ends were cut back, 8 bases at V and 5 bases at J, with 6 bases in the middle. The CDR3 is 10 residues long. Germline V gene sequence: CDR1 SEHNR, CDR2 FQNEAQ (reference sequence). CDR3 in DNA: TGTGCCAGCGAACGGGAGACCCAGTACTTC. Residues: CASERETQYF.

This clone was counted between two and nine times. The CDR3 nucleotides are TGTGCCAGCAGCTTAGTAGCGGGAGTCTACAATGAGCAGTTCTTC. Protein: CASSLVAGVYNEQFF. The chain links TRBV7-9 to TRBJ2-1; 9 bases line up with TRBD2. The J segment lost 3 bases and the V segment lost 1 base, leaving 1 base of the junction unmatched. The CDR3 is made up of 15 amino acids. Germline-derived CDR1 and CDR2 are SEHNR and FQNEAQ (reference sequence).

Comment on this clone: One end of the junction does not line up with germline, which may come from a read error. The genes are TRBV7-7 and TRBJ2-1; 8 bases align to TRBD2. This CDR3 contains 14 residues. Germline lookup yields CDR1 SSHAT and CDR2 FNYEAQ (reference sequence). The CDR3 loop reads CASSLSGTSNEQFF. The DNA for the CDR3 is TGTGCTAGCAGCTTATCAGGGACTAGCAATGAGCAGTTCTTC.

The gene calls are TRBV6-5 and TRBJ1-2; 10 positions agree with TRBD1. Germline trimming cut 2 bases from V and 4 bases from J; bases unmatched to any gene: 7. CDR1 and CDR2 (germline): MNHEY, SVGAGI. The CDR3 runs to 16 residues. The CDR3 region is CASSYQRTGGSYGYTF. In DNA form, the CDR3 reads TGTGCCAGCAGTTACCAAAGGACAGGGGGTAGCTATGGCTACACCTTC.

The chain combines TRBV23-1 with TRBJ2-1; D tentatively fits TRBD1 or TRBD2 (5 bases each). TRBV23-1 is recorded as an ORF, its role being uncertain. The V gene lost 0 bases and the J gene lost 6 bases, with 9 bases spanning the gap. The CDR3 covers 14 residues. The CDR3 region is CASSQSWGSNEQFF. Written as DNA, the CDR3 is TGCGCCAGCAGTCAATCGTGGGGGTCCAATGAGCAGTTCTTC.

The chain recombines TRBV29-1 with TRBJ2-1; 10 bases are shared with TRBD2. Trimming took 2 bases from V and 4 from J; bases not matched to a gene: 8. This CDR3 has 16 residues. The V gene's germline CDR1 is SQVTM and CDR2 ANQGSEA. Here the CDR3 reads CSVEFRVGLAYNEQFF. The CDR3 DNA reads as TGCAGCGTTGAATTTCGGGTGGGACTAGCGTACAATGAGCAGTTCTTC.

The chain uses TRBV5-4 and TRBJ2-1, with 14 bases matching TRBD2. Trimming took 5 bases from V and 8 from J; bases not matched to a gene: 6. Germline CDR1 reads SGHNT; CDR2 reads YYREEE (reference sequence). CDR3 length: 15 amino acids. CDR3 sequence: CASSPGTSGSHEQFF. The CDR3 DNA follows: TGTGCCAGCAGTCCCGGGACTAGCGGGAGTCATGAGCAGTTCTTC.

The rearrangement uses TRBV10-1 and TRBJ2-5, with 7 bases lining up with TRBD2. The end of the DNA fits TRBJ2-7 better, so the J call may be wrong. The CDR3 is 19 amino acids. The germline V gene encodes CDR1 WNHNN and CDR2 SYGVQD (reference sequence). CDR3 amino acids: CASSESVLRFPGLDYEQYF. The DNA of the CDR3 is TGCGCCAGCAGTGAGTCGGTTCTACGTTTTCCCGGACTAGACTACGAGCAGTACTTC.

The chain couples TRBV15 to TRBJ2-7; D possibly uses TRBD1 or TRBD2 (7 bases each). The germline V gene encodes CDR1 LNHNV and CDR2 YYDKDF (reference sequence). Trimming shortened V by 2 bases and J by 3 bases, and 14 bases separated the two germline ends. This CDR3 comprises 15 residues. The CDR3 DNA sequence: TGTGCCACCAGCAGAAAGACAGGGACTAACTACGAGCAGTACTTC. Protein product: CATSRKTGTNYEQYF.

This clone was seen only a few times. This chain connects TRBV5-8 to TRBJ2-4; D unresolved. V gave up 5 bases and J gave up 15 bases, with 18 bases separating them. This CDR3 has 12 residues. Germline CDR1 reads SGHTS; CDR2 reads YDEGEE. In DNA form, the CDR3 reads TGTGCCAGCAGTCAAAAGACACCTTTGCCGTACTTC. It is translated as CASSQKTPLPYF.

The chain uses TRBV7-6 and TRBJ2-7; the D is unclear. Looked up from germline, CDR1 is SGHVS and CDR2 is FNYEAQ. The CDR3 has 15 amino acids. With 2 bases removed from V and 4 bases from J, the gap between germline ends came to 15 bases. The DNA of the CDR3 is TGTGCCAGCAGCTTATTATCCGAGCGTAGGTACGAGCAGTACTTC. Translated: CASSLLSERRYEQYF.

This clone was counted between two and nine times. This sequence joins TRBV5-4 and TRBJ2-7, with 14 bases fitting TRBD2. The V gene end was trimmed by 4 bases and the J gene end by 6 bases; junction bases not matched to a gene: 9. Per germline, CDR1 SGHNT and CDR2 YYREEE (reference sequence). The CDR3 loop spans 16 amino acids. The CDR3: CASSQGTSGSTREQYF. CDR3 sequence (DNA): TGTGCCAGCAGCCAAGGGACTAGCGGGAGTACACGCGAGCAGTACTTC.

This rearrangement joins TRBV2 to TRBJ1-2; D uncertain. From germline, CDR1 is SNHLY and CDR2 FYNNEI. Deletions cut 1 base from V and 4 bases from J, with 4 bases between. The CDR3 extends over 12 amino acids. For the CDR3, the DNA is TGTGCCAGCAGTGAAGATATCTATGGCTACACCTTC. The encoded protein is CASSEDIYGYTF.

The V gene is TRBV5-1, the J gene TRBJ2-3; TRBD2 aligns across 7 bases. CDR3 size: 15 residues. The V segment lost 3 bases and the J segment 0 bases; nucleotides outside the gene matches: 4. Germline CDR1 is SGHRS and CDR2 is YFSETQ. CDR3 bases: TGCGCCAGCAGCTCAGCGGGGACGAGCACAGATACGCAGTATTTT. Its protein product is CASSSAGTSTDTQYF.

V gene TRBV7-8 combines with J gene TRBJ1-2, with 12 bases identical to TRBD1. Germline lookup yields CDR1 SGHVS and CDR2 FQNEAQ. Trimming cost V 10 bases and J 8 bases; bases outside gene matches: 14. The CDR3 totals 15 residues. This CDR3 reads CATIRDRGQNKGYTF. The CDR3 DNA reads TGTGCCACTATCCGGGACAGGGGGCAAAATAAGGGCTACACCTTC.

The chain employs TRBV28 and TRBJ1-4; 7 positions agree with TRBD1. The CDR3 sequence is 17 residues long. CDR1 is MDHEN, CDR2 SYDVKM, per germline. Unmatched junction bases numbered 8, after V lost 3 bases and J lost 1 base. The CDR3 spells CASSFRTGSLTNEKLFF. CDR3 nucleotides: TGTGCCAGCAGTTTCCGGACAGGATCTCTAACTAATGAAAAACTGTTTTTT.